Below, one T cell receptor beta chain is given with its context. No antigen is known for it. Tumor or blood genomic DNA was sequenced, with inputs of about 600 ng to 6,500 ng. Clones were sequenced by immunoSEQ multiplex PCR, and TCRdb holds only the in-frame ones, with some missing. The sample includes approximately 46,000 clones, approximately 75% of them seen just once. These data are taken from a study of T cells in tumors after PD-1 blockade. Looking at the study overall: Either cemiplimab 350 mg every 2 weeks or pembrolizumab 200 mg every 3 weeks was given. Daily vismodegib 150 mg continued in a subset of anti-PD-1-treated patients. Study-wide points: Blood contained 35% to 50% of the tumor's TCR clonotypes.

The sample here was PBMCs, taken before anti-PD-1 treatment. The receptor was isolated from a human donor with basal cell carcinoma.

CDR3 sequence: CASSHDPPGIVSYEQYF. The CDR3 DNA reads as TGCGCCAGCAGCCACGACCCCCCAGGGATCGTCTCCTACGAGCAGTACTTC. V is TRBV4-1 and J is TRBJ2-7; perhaps TRBD1 as D (5 bases). The germline V gene has CDR1 MGHRA and CDR2 YSYEKL. The CDR3 spans 17 residues. The ends were cut back, 3 bases at V and 0 bases at J, with 18 bases in the middle.